One and the same sample provided the 27 T cell receptor beta chains below, sequenced in a study of cytomegalovirus exposure and HLA in healthy donors. The PCR ran on 60 Vbeta and 13 Jbeta primers. Clones were read by immunoSEQ multiplex PCR, and TCRdb kept only the in-frame ones, dropping some. The sample shows 95,000 or so clones, 75% to 85% of them seen only once. The sequenced sample was PBMCs. These receptors all come from a middle-aged woman in good health and CMV-seronegative.

This rearrangement joins TRBV5-1 to TRBJ2-3; 8 nucleotides align to TRBD2. Per germline, CDR1 SGHRS and CDR2 YFSETQ. The CDR3 length is 15 residues. V was pared by 0 bases and J by 3 bases, with 3 bases of the junction left unmatched. CDR3 sequence (DNA): TGCGCCAGCAGCTTGGTAGCGGGGCCAACAGATACGCAGTATTTT. Translated, it gives CASSLVAGPTDTQYF.

This chain links TRBV4-3 with TRBJ2-1; possible D gene TRBD2, 7 bases. V shed 0 bases and J shed 10 bases, with 13 bases lying between them. The V gene's germline CDR1 is LGHNA and CDR2 YSLEER. CDR3 length: 14 residues. For the CDR3, the DNA is TGCGCCAGCAGCCAAGATCAAGGGGGGGTCGAGCAGTTCTTC. This encodes CASSQDQGGVEQFF.

This chain uses TRBV30 with TRBJ2-2, with 13 bases identical to TRBD2. The V gene's germline CDR1 is GTSNPN and CDR2 SVGIG (reference sequence). V shed 1 base, J shed 7 bases, and the junction held 9 bases outside the gene matches. The CDR3 is made up of 17 amino acids. The CDR3 bases are TGTGCCTGGAGTGACCCGGGACTAGCGGGGTTAGGCGGGGAGCTGTTTTTT. Protein product: CAWSDPGLAGLGGELFF.

This clone was picked up one time. The genes are TRBV5-6 and TRBJ1-5; 8 bases map to TRBD1. J lost 6 bases, V lost 4 bases, and 9 bases had no gene match. This CDR3 comprises 15 residues. Germline V lookup: CDR1 SGHDT, CDR2 YYEEEE. Written as DNA, the CDR3 is TGTGCCAGCAGCCTGGGGTCAGGGGGCGGTCAGCCCCAGCATTTT. This codes for CASSLGSGGGQPQHF. Variable domain in full (rest from reference TRBV5-6 and TRBJ1-5): DAGVTQSPTHLIKTRGQQVTLRCSPKSGHDTVSWYQQALGQGPQFIFQYYEEEERQRGNFPDRFSGHQFPNYSSELNVNALLLGDSALYLCASSLGSGGGQPQHFGDGTRLSIL.

This clone was counted a few times. The rearrangement joins TRBV11-2 to TRBJ1-1; D is undetermined. Germline V CDR1 and CDR2: SGHAT, FQNNGV. This CDR3 has 14 amino acids. With 3 bases removed from V and 1 base from J, the gap between germline ends came to 9 bases. CDR3 protein: CASSFSSPNTEAFF. The CDR3, as DNA: TGTGCCAGCAGCTTTAGTTCCCCGAACACTGAAGCTTTCTTT.

The chain couples TRBV28 to TRBJ2-5; TRBD2 might be the D (5 bases). V gave up 2 bases and J gave up 4 bases, with 11 bases separating them. Looked up from germline, CDR1 is MDHEN and CDR2 is SYDVKM. This CDR3 spans 14 amino acids. The CDR3 region has the DNA TGTGCCAGCAGTTTAGAGGGAGCCAGAGAGACCCAGTACTTC. It is translated as CASSLEGARETQYF.

This clone was detected a few times. The chain joins TRBV6-4 to TRBJ2-1; TRBD1 might be the D (6 bases). CDR3 size: 14 residues. Germline V CDR1 and CDR2: MRHNA, SNTAGT. V lost 0 bases and J 8 bases, leaving 11 bases between the germline ends. The CDR3 loop reads CASSDSGGFDEQFF. In nucleotides, the CDR3 is TGTGCCAGCAGTGACTCTGGGGGCTTCGATGAGCAGTTCTTC.

The chain uses TRBV7-9 and TRBJ2-5; D possibly corresponds to TRBD2 (6 bases). The germline V gene encodes CDR1 SEHNR and CDR2 FQNEAQ (reference sequence). CDR3 length equals 17 residues. V lost 5 bases, J lost 5 bases, and 24 bases lay in between. In nucleotides, the CDR3 is TGTGCCAGCAGCCCGCCGGGTGGACGGGGGAGGAGGGAGACCCAGTACTTC. Protein product: CASSPPGGRGRRETQYF. Filled out from reference TRBV7-9 and TRBJ2-5, the complete variable domain reads DTGVSQNPRHKITKRGQNVTFRCDPISEHNRLYWYRQTLGQGPEFLTYFQNEAQLEKSRLLSDRFSAERPKGSFSTLEIQRTEQGDSAMYLCASSPPGGRGRRETQYFGPGTRLLVL.

The V call is TRBV9, the J call TRBJ2-3; D gene unclear. Germline CDR1 and CDR2: SGDLS and YYNGEE. Between the trimmed V and J ends, which lost 7 bases and 5 bases, there was a span of 5 bases. This CDR3 spans 10 amino acids. CDR3 loop: CASAGDTQYF. CDR3 nucleotides: TGTGCCAGCGCCGGAGATACGCAGTATTTT.

This chain links TRBV29-1 with TRBJ2-6, with no clear D. The CDR3 loop spans 13 amino acids. Germline lookup yields CDR1 SQVTM and CDR2 ANQGSEA. The V gene lost 6 bases and the J gene lost 0 bases, with 6 bases spanning the gap. The CDR3 loop reads CSVRSSGANVLTF. The CDR3 region has the DNA TGCAGCGTACGGAGCTCTGGGGCCAACGTCCTGACTTTC.

V gene TRBV5-1 combines with J gene TRBJ1-1, with 8 bases fitting TRBD1. CDR1 SGHRS and CDR2 YFSETQ come from the germline V gene. The CDR3 length is 16 residues. With 2 bases clipped from V and 5 bases from J, the junction kept 11 bases outside the gene matches. The CDR3 sequence is CASSFNGGQGSTEAFF. The CDR3 DNA follows: TGCGCCAGCAGCTTTAACGGTGGACAGGGCAGTACTGAAGCTTTCTTT.

The J gene is TRBJ1-1, the V gene TRBV6-1; D gene ambiguous. V was pared by 4 bases and J by 3 bases, with 9 bases between. CDR3 length equals 13 residues. Germline V CDR1 and CDR2: MNHNS, SASEGT. The CDR3 DNA sequence: TGTGCCAGCAGTGTATCAGGTCACACTGAAGCTTTCTTT. It translates to CASSVSGHTEAFF.

This chain uses TRBV6-5 with TRBJ1-1; TRBD1 matches 12 bases. The J segment lost 5 bases and the V segment lost 6 bases, leaving 7 bases of the junction unmatched. CDR3 length equals 15 residues. Germline V CDR1 and CDR2: MNHEY, SVGAGI. The CDR3 protein is CASRSGDRGLTEAFF. CDR3 bases: TGTGCCAGCAGATCAGGGGACAGGGGGCTAACTGAAGCTTTCTTT.

Details on this clone: The same CDR3 arises from other DNA sequences in this sample as well. The chain employs TRBV20-1 and TRBJ2-7; TRBD1 might be the D (6 bases). The germline V gene encodes CDR1 DFQATT and CDR2 SNEGSKA (reference sequence). Trimming left V 5 bases short and J 4 bases short, with 9 bases between. This CDR3 is built from 11 residues. For the CDR3, the DNA is TGCAGTGCTCCAGGGGCTTACGAGCAGTACTTC. It specifies CSAPGAYEQYF.

As DNA, the CDR3 is TGCGCCAGCAGCTCGTTGGTGGCTAGCGGGGTTAATGAGCAGTTCTTC. Translation: CASSSLVASGVNEQFF. The chain has TRBV5-1 and TRBJ2-1; 9 bases map to TRBD2. The germline gives CDR1 SGHRS, CDR2 YFSETQ. The J segment lost 7 bases and the V segment lost 3 bases, leaving 11 bases of the junction unmatched. The CDR3 is 16 residues long. The full variable domain, its missing parts supplied by reference TRBV5-1 and TRBJ2-1, is KAGVTQTPRYLIKTRGQQVTLSCSPISGHRSVSWYQQTPGQGLQFLFEYFSETQRNKGNFPGRFSGRQFSNSRSEMNVSTLELGDSALYLCASSSLVASGVNEQFFGPGTRLTVL.

The table lists this clone with a few counts. The chain employs TRBV6-1 and TRBJ1-3, with 9 positions matching TRBD1. Trimming cost V 6 bases and J 3 bases; bases outside gene matches: 9. CDR1 and CDR2 (germline): MNHNS, SASEGT. The CDR3 totals 16 residues. The CDR3 DNA follows: TGTGCCAGCAGCGAACCGGGACAGGGAGGTGGAAACACCATATATTTT. Its protein is CASSEPGQGGGNTIYF.

V and J are TRBV5-1 and TRBJ2-1; D ambiguous. This CDR3 contains 13 residues. Germline CDR1 SGHRS, CDR2 YFSETQ. Trimming stripped 0 bases from V and 5 bases from J, with 6 bases between. This chain's CDR3 is CASSLGGDNEQFF. The CDR3 region has the DNA TGCGCCAGCAGCTTGGGCGGAGACAATGAGCAGTTCTTC.

This chain uses TRBV7-8 with TRBJ2-1; the match to TRBD2 covers 7 bases. Unmatched junction bases numbered 8, after V lost 1 base and J lost 8 bases. This CDR3 has 15 amino acids. The germline gives CDR1 SGHVS, CDR2 FQNEAQ. CDR3 nucleotide sequence: TGTGCCAGCAGCTTAGAACGGACACGGGAGGATGAGCAGTTCTTC. It encodes CASSLERTREDEQFF.

This rearrangement joins TRBV7-9 to TRBJ2-7; tentatively, D is TRBD2 (6 bases). This CDR3 region has 13 residues. The V end lost 6 bases, the J end lost 4 bases, and 13 bases lay between the germline ends. Germline CDR1 SEHNR, CDR2 FQNEAQ (reference sequence). CDR3 DNA: TGTGCCAGCAGTCCCGAGGGAGGATACGAGCAGTACTTC. It yields the protein CASSPEGGYEQYF.

The V call is TRBV7-2, the J call TRBJ1-1, with 12 bases aligning to TRBD1. Germline CDR1 and CDR2: SGHTA and FQGNSA. This CDR3 comprises 19 residues. The V and J ends lost 5 bases and 3 bases, in that order; junction bases with no gene match: 16. Written as DNA, the CDR3 is TGTGCCAGCAGCCTAAACGCCGGGACAGGGGGCGGTGCGGACACTGAAGCTTTCTTT. Amino acids: CASSLNAGTGGGADTEAFF.

This clone was detected only once. The V and J genes are TRBV7-9 and TRBJ2-6; TRBD1 is a possible D gene (6 bases). Germline CDR1 is SEHNR and CDR2 is FQNEAQ (reference sequence). Trimming cost V 5 bases and J 2 bases, with 10 bases left between them. The CDR3 is 15 residues long. The CDR3 region is CASSPQGAGANVLTF. The CDR3 DNA reads TGTGCCAGCAGCCCACAGGGTGCTGGGGCCAACGTCCTGACTTTC.

The chain couples TRBV7-9 to TRBJ1-4, with D perhaps TRBD1 (6 bases). With 5 bases removed from V and 7 bases from J, the gap between germline ends came to 20 bases. The CDR3 spans 16 residues. The germline V gene has CDR1 SEHNR and CDR2 FQNEAQ (reference sequence). CDR3 region: CASSRKGDTAFEKLFF. In DNA form, the CDR3 reads TGTGCCAGCAGCCGTAAGGGGGACACGGCGTTTGAAAAACTGTTTTTT.

This chain links TRBV29-1 with TRBJ2-7; 8 bases align to TRBD1. Germline V gives CDR1 SQVTM, CDR2 ANQGSEA. J lost 6 bases, V lost 4 bases, and 5 bases had no gene match. This CDR3 contains 12 residues. This chain's CDR3 is CSVVATGGEQYF. The CDR3 coding sequence is TGCAGCGTTGTAGCTACAGGGGGCGAGCAGTACTTC.

This chain joins TRBV2 and TRBJ1-5; D gene uncertain. The CDR3 extends over 12 amino acids. Germline assignment: CDR1 SNHLY and CDR2 FYNNEI. Trimming shortened V by 7 bases and J by 5 bases, and 9 bases separated the two germline ends. The CDR3: CASNGGDQPQHF. CDR3 DNA sequence: TGTGCCAGCAACGGCGGCGATCAGCCCCAGCATTTT.

This chain uses TRBV29-1 with TRBJ2-5; D remains ambiguous. CDR3 length: 10 amino acids. Looked up from germline, CDR1 is SQVTM and CDR2 is ANQGSEA. V was clipped by 3 bases and J by 4 bases, with 3 bases between them. The CDR3 DNA sequence: TGCAGCGTTGACTCAGAGACCCAGTACTTC. Translating it yields CSVDSETQYF. Together with reference TRBV29-1 and TRBJ2-5, the CDR3 gives the full variable domain: SAVISQKPSRDICQRGTSLTIQCQVDSQVTMMFWYRQQPGQSLTLIATANQGSEATYESGFVIDKFPISRPNLTFSTLTVSNMSPEDSSIYLCSVDSETQYFGPGTRLLVL.

Only a few counts were recorded for this clone. V gene TRBV7-8 combines with J gene TRBJ1-6; D is undetermined. The CDR3 has 14 amino acids. The germline V gene encodes CDR1 SGHVS and CDR2 FQNEAQ. V was cut by 5 bases and J by 10 bases, with 15 bases left in between. The CDR3 spells CASSPGSLVSPLHF. CDR3 DNA: TGTGCCAGCAGCCCCGGGAGTTTGGTGTCACCCCTCCACTTT.

The chain combines TRBV21-1 with TRBJ1-6. TRBV21-1 is a listed pseudogene. The CDR3 contains 16 residues. This chain's CDR3 is CASSKSVGGDNSPLHF. The CDR3 nucleotides are TGTGCCAGCAGCAAAAGTGTAGGGGGGGATAATTCACCCCTCCACTTT.